The 21 T cell receptor beta chains below were found in one sample sequenced in a study of preoperative IRX-2 immunotherapy in early breast cancer. Documented treatment: preoperative locoregional IRX-2 cytokine immunotherapy. TCRdb keeps only in-frame clones here, not all; method: immunoSEQ multiplex PCR. The sample lists approximately 98,000 clones, 86% seen once, with roughly 1.9% in the top ten. Sequencing used tumor tissue, obtained after IRX-2 immunotherapy. The receptors originated from a human donor with breast cancer.

The chain combines TRBV10-1 with TRBJ1-1; D gene ambiguous. Trimming cost V 3 bases and J 4 bases, with 12 bases left between them. CDR1 and CDR2 (germline): WNHNN, SYGVQD (reference sequence). The CDR3 extends over 14 amino acids. The CDR3 is CASSDPWRATEAFF. The DNA of the CDR3 is TGCGCCAGCAGTGACCCTTGGAGGGCCACTGAAGCTTTCTTT.

The chain joins TRBV30 to TRBJ1-4; 9 positions agree with TRBD1. Looked up from germline, CDR1 is GTSNPN and CDR2 is SVGIG (reference sequence). The J segment lost 8 bases and the V segment lost 7 bases, leaving 8 bases of the junction unmatched. The CDR3 has 13 amino acids. As DNA, the CDR3 is TGTGCCTTTGGACAGGGGTTGGGGGAAAAACTGTTTTTT. Its protein product is CAFGQGLGEKLFF.

The CDR3 nucleotides are TGTGCCAGCAGCCCTGAGGACGGGCAGCCCCAGCATTTT. This encodes CASSPEDGQPQHF. The chain combines TRBV7-1 with TRBJ1-5, with unresolved D. TRBV7-1 is identified as an open reading frame with a role that is uncertain. There are 13 residues in the CDR3. The V gene lost 5 bases and the J gene lost 7 bases, with 12 bases spanning the gap.

On this clone itself: A junction boundary mismatches the germline segment, possibly from a read error. The chain employs TRBV6-4 and TRBJ2-4; no firm D call. The CDR3 loop spans 15 amino acids. The germline gives CDR1 MRHNA, CDR2 SNTAGT. The CDR3 nucleotides are TGTGCCAGCAGTTACTCCGTCGATCGCCAAAACATTCAGTACTTC. This encodes CASSYSVDRQNIQYF.

This chain connects TRBV12-5 to TRBJ2-2; D gene unclear. V was shortened by 0 bases and J by 1 base, with 9 bases between the two germline ends. Germline-derived CDR1 and CDR2 are LGHNT and FRNRAP. This CDR3 region has 16 residues. The CDR3 nucleotides read TGTGCTAGTGGTTTGGTTGGCATCATGAACACCGGGGAGCTGTTTTTT. Its translation: CASGLVGIMNTGELFF.

This clone came up a few times. The chain links TRBV11-3 to TRBJ1-2; D uncertain. The CDR3 is 15 amino acids. CDR1 is SGHNT and CDR2 is YENEEA in the germline V gene. V shed 0 bases and J shed 0 bases, with 8 bases lying between them. CDR3 bases: TGTGCCAGCAGCTTAGAAGTGGGGACTAACTATGGCTACACCTTC. Translation: CASSLEVGTNYGYTF.

Points on this clone: An end of the junction differs from the germline gene, which may be a read error. The rearrangement joins TRBV6-8 to TRBJ1-4; D unresolved. Germline CDR1 reads MNHGY; CDR2 reads SAAAGT. The CDR3 covers 12 residues. The CDR3 DNA reads as TGTGCCATCAGTGGGAGGGATGAAAAACTGTTTTTT. This codes for CAISGRDEKLFF.

This chain links TRBV5-1 with TRBJ1-6; 7 positions agree with TRBD1. V gave up 8 bases and J gave up 9 bases; unmatched junction bases: 14. The CDR3 sequence is 15 residues long. In germline, CDR1 is SGHRS, CDR2 YFSETQ. Here the CDR3 DNA reads TGCGCCAGTTCCCCCCGGGACAGCCTTGGTTCACCCCTCCACTTT. Translated: CASSPRDSLGSPLHF.

The V call is TRBV11-3, the J call TRBJ2-7, with 7 bases aligning to TRBD1. Germline CDR1 reads SGHNT; CDR2 reads YENEEA. The CDR3 sequence is 18 residues long. Losses at the gene ends were 4 bases for V and 3 bases for J; bases not matched to a gene: 18. In DNA, the CDR3 is TGTGCCAGCAGCTCGACTAACCACCGGGACAGACTCCGCTACGAGCAGTACTTC. Protein product: CASSSTNHRDRLRYEQYF.

This chain links TRBV30 with TRBJ1-2, with D perhaps matching TRBD1 (5 bases). The CDR3 is 15 amino acids. Trimming stripped 4 bases from V and 4 bases from J, with 19 bases between. In germline, CDR1 is GTSNPN, CDR2 SVGIG (reference sequence). The CDR3 here is CAWTKIKTVGYGYTF. DNA for the CDR3: TGTGCCTGGACCAAAATCAAGACAGTTGGCTATGGCTACACCTTC. Using reference TRBV30 and TRBJ1-2 for the parts outside the CDR3, the full variable domain is SQTIHQWPATLVQPVGSPLSLECTVEGTSNPNLYWYRQAAGRGLQLLFYSVGIGQISSEVPQNLSASRPQDRQFILSSKKLLLSDSGFYLCAWTKIKTVGYGYTFGSGTRLTVV.

The rearrangement joins TRBV29-1 to TRBJ1-5; unclear D gene. CDR3 length equals 15 residues. Germline CDR1 is SQVTM and CDR2 is ANQGSEA. The V end was cut by 4 bases, the J end by 1 base, with 14 bases between. The CDR3 DNA follows: TGCAGCGTTGTGACCGTCGCTGGGAGCAATCAGCCCCAGCATTTT. Residues: CSVVTVAGSNQPQHF.

V usage is TRBV6-8 and J usage is TRBJ1-1; D is ambiguous. V was pared by 0 bases and J by 1 base, with 6 bases between. Germline-derived CDR1 and CDR2 are MNHGY and SAAAGT. The CDR3 extends over 14 amino acids. CDR3 bases: TGTGCCAGCAGTTACTCGAGTCCGAACACTGAAGCTTTCTTT. Protein sequence: CASSYSSPNTEAFF.

This clone was counted only a few times. The rearrangement uses TRBV19 and TRBJ2-5; 12 nucleotides line up with TRBD2. Per germline, CDR1 LNHDA and CDR2 SQIVND (reference sequence). The ends lost 4 bases at V and 4 bases at J; junction bases unmatched: 1. The length of the CDR3 is 14 residues. The CDR3 DNA reads as TGTGCCAGTAGTAGGGGACTAGCGGGAGAGACCCAGTACTTC. Protein product: CASSRGLAGETQYF.

This sequence joins TRBV19 and TRBJ2-6; the D gene could be TRBD1 or TRBD2 (5 bases each). Trimming cost V 10 bases and J 1 base, with 14 bases left between them. Per the germline V gene, CDR1 is LNHDA and CDR2 is SQIVND (reference sequence). The CDR3 consists of 15 residues. The CDR3 nucleotides read TGTGCCACTACGGACGGGGCATCTGGGGCCAACGTCCTGACTTTC. The encoded protein is CATTDGASGANVLTF.

V is TRBV30 and J is TRBJ2-7, with D unresolved. V was clipped by 2 bases and J by 7 bases, with 9 bases between them. The germline V gene has CDR1 GTSNPN and CDR2 SVGIG (reference sequence). CDR3 length equals 11 residues. CDR3 loop: CAWSSKGEQYF. CDR3 DNA: TGTGCCTGGAGTTCAAAGGGTGAGCAGTACTTC.

This clone was recorded once. The CDR3 reads CASKTGGKANEKLFF. The CDR3 region has the DNA TGCGCCAGCAAGACAGGGGGCAAAGCTAATGAAAAACTGTTTTTT. The chain uses TRBV5-1 and TRBJ1-4, with 10 bases that match TRBD1. Unmatched junction bases numbered 5, after V lost 6 bases and J lost 3 bases. From germline, CDR1 is SGHRS and CDR2 YFSETQ. The CDR3 has 15 residues.

This sequence joins TRBV12-5 and TRBJ2-3, with TRBD2 matching 9 bases. Looked up from germline, CDR1 is LGHNT and CDR2 is FRNRAP. The CDR3 contains 14 residues. V lost 7 bases to trimming and J lost 0 bases; unmatched junction nucleotides: 2. The DNA for the CDR3 is TGTGCTAGTGCCACTAGCGGGAGCACAGATACGCAGTATTTT. It codes for CASATSGSTDTQYF.

The chain is built from TRBV28 and TRBJ1-4; no clear D. Germline CDR1 MDHEN, CDR2 SYDVKM. Trimming removed 10 bases from V and 2 bases from J, with 11 bases in between. The CDR3 has 13 residues. In DNA form, the CDR3 reads TGTGCCATCCTGGGAGGCACTAATGAAAAACTGTTTTTT. It specifies CAILGGTNEKLFF.

V usage is TRBV10-3 and J usage is TRBJ2-1, with D unclear. The CDR3 totals 12 residues. The V and J ends lost 0 bases and 5 bases respectively, with 2 bases between them. The germline V gene encodes CDR1 ENHRY and CDR2 SYGVKD. The DNA of the CDR3 is TGTGCCATCAGTGAGTCGAACAATGAGCAGTTCTTC. Encoded protein: CAISESNNEQFF.

CDR3: CASSLDQRAGGYNEQFF. DNA for the CDR3: TGTGCCAGCAGCTTAGATCAAAGAGCGGGGGGCTACAATGAGCAGTTCTTC. The gene calls are TRBV11-3 and TRBJ2-1, with 9 positions matching TRBD2. The CDR3 sequence is 17 residues long. Germline V gene lookup returns CDR1 SGHNT and CDR2 YENEEA. Losses at the gene ends were 0 bases for V and 3 bases for J; bases not matched to a gene: 6.

V and J are TRBV6-8 and TRBJ1-1; no clear D. This CDR3 has 13 amino acids. Germline V CDR1 and CDR2: MNHGY, SAAAGT. V lost 8 bases to trimming and J lost 2 bases, with 12 bases between them. The CDR3 sequence: CASARGSNTEAFF. In DNA, the CDR3 is TGTGCCAGCGCCCGGGGATCCAACACTGAAGCTTTCTTT.